This T cell receptor (beta chain) was profiled in a study of Graves' ophthalmopathy and Graves' hyperthyroidism. CDR1 and CDR2 from the germline V gene are MNHNY and SVGAGI (reference sequence). CDR3 length: 14 amino acids. Trimming removed 5 bases from V and 4 bases from J; junction bases left unmatched: 7. Study-level findings and limits: Appearing in blood as well were most expanded thyroid clonotypes above 0.001 frequency.

Certain patients, namely those with other autoimmune diseases, uncontrolled infections, pregnancy or lactation, were excluded. The diagnostic workup employed clinical symptoms, serum thyroxine, TRAb, thyroid ultrasound and orbital computed tomography. Sampling approximately 10 ml of fresh peripheral blood provided the PBMCs. As the template, RNA transcripts were used to amplify TCR beta CDR3 regions. An opening RT-PCR round employed HTBI primers and preceded a second-round multiplex PCR. MiXCR, run by TCRdb on the multiplex PCR reads, gives a single entry per CDR3 protein. The data hold 600,000 to 700,000 distinct CDR3 sequences, with 35% to 50% observed a single time. The sample holds a few counts of this clonotype. The antigen remains undetermined.

The sample was peripheral blood. The receptor was isolated from an adult man with Graves' ophthalmopathy. The chain links TRBV6-6 to TRBJ2-7; 8 bases map to TRBD1. As DNA, the CDR3 is TGTGCCAGCAGTCCAGCAGGGGGCGTTTACGAGCAGTACTTC. Protein product: CASSPAGGVYEQYF.